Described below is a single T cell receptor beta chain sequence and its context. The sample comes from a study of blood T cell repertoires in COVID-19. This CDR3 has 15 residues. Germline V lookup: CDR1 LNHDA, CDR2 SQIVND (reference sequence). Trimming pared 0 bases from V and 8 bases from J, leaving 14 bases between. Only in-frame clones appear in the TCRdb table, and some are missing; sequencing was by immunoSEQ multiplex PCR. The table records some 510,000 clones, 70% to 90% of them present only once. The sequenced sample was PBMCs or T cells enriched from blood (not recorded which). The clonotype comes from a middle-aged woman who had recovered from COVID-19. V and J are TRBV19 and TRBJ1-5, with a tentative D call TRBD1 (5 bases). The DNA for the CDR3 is TGTGCCAGTAGTATAGATCGGGGGAGGACGAAGCCCCAGCATTTT. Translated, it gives CASSIDRGRTKPQHF. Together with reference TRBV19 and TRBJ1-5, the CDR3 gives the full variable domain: DGGITQSPKYLFRKEGQNVTLSCEQNLNHDAMYWYRQDPGQGLRLIYYSQIVNDFQKGDIAEGYSVSREKKESFPLTVTSAQKNPTAFYLCASSIDRGRTKPQHFGDGTRLSIL.